The T cell receptor (beta chain) described here comes from a study of blood T cells in healthy people across ages. Study-wide results and caveats: Naive CD4+ cell counts and diversity both ran higher in long-lived than in aged donors.

The use of a sample-barcoded 5' primer and a J-beta primer mix characterized a second PCR of about 6 to 11 cycles. TCRdb re-called the 5' RACE reads with MiXCR, one entry per CDR3 protein. The sample includes 1.5 million or so distinct CDR3 sequences, roughly 40% of them seen just once. This clonotype was counted a few times. Its antigen remains unknown. Germline lookup yields CDR1 DFQATT and CDR2 SNEGSKA (reference sequence). V lost 0 bases and J lost 4, with 9 bases in between. This CDR3 is built from 13 residues. Donors each provided around 10 milliliters of peripheral blood. A minimum of 5 micrograms of total RNA was extracted per sample.

The receptor was derived from a woman under 30 in good health. Sequenced material: blood. The rearrangement links TRBV20-1 to TRBJ1-1; possible D gene TRBD1, 5 bases. The CDR3 protein is CSARDLGGTEAFF. The DNA for the CDR3 is TGCAGTGCTAGAGATCTCGGGGGCACTGAAGCTTTCTTT.